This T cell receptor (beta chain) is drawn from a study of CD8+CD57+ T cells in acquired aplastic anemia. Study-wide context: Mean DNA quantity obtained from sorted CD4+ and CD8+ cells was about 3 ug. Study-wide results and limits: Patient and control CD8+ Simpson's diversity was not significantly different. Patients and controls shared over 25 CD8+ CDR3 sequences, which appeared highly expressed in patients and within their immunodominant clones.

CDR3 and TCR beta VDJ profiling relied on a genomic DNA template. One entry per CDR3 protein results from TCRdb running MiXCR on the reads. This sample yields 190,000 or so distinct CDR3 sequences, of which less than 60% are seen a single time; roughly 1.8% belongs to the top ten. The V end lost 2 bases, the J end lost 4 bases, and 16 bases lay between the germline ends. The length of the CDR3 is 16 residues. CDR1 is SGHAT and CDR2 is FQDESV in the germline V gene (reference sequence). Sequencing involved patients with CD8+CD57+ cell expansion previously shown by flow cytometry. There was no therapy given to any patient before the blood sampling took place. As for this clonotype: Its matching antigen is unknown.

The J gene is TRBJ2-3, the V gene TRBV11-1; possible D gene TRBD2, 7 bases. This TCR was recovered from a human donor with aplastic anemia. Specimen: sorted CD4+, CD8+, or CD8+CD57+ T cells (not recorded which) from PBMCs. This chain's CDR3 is CASSLCEGGWADTQYF. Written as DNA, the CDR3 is TGTGCCAGCAGCTTATGTGAGGGGGGGTGGGCAGATACGCAGTATTTT.